The 4 T cell receptor beta chains below come from one sample, sequenced in a study of persistence of HIV-infected CD4 T cells. Sequencing used immunoSEQ version 4 in survey mode. Sequencing used immunoSEQ multiplex PCR; TCRdb keeps in-frame clones, though not all of them. The data contain 64,000 or so clones, 65% to 75% of them singletons. These receptors have no known antigen. Cells were stimulated with overlapping HIV-1 Gag 15-mer peptides. CD40L-negative CD69-negative CD45RO-high memory CD4+ T cells were sorted as populations depleted of antigen-responding cells. The sequencing used CD4+ T cells sorted from PBMCs after 18-hour stimulation, collected from a patient who received antiretroviral therapy. The receptors were gathered from an adult man with HIV who was CMV-seropositive.

The rearrangement joins TRBV7-8 to TRBJ1-2, with D hard to call. The CDR3 contains 13 residues. CDR1 SGHVS and CDR2 FQNEAQ come from the germline V gene. V was cut by 4 bases and J by 1 base, with 7 bases left in between. CDR3 sequence: CASSSTINYGYTF. CDR3 sequence (DNA): TGTGCCAGCAGCTCCACAATTAACTATGGCTACACCTTC.

This clone was seen just once. The chain links TRBV5-1 to TRBJ1-1, with TRBD1 as a possible D gene (5 bases). From germline, CDR1 is SGHRS and CDR2 YFSETQ. The CDR3 contains 18 residues. Trimming left V 2 bases short and J 5 bases short, with 25 bases between. CDR3 loop: CASSFGLTLNAKGTEAFF. The CDR3 nucleotides read TGCGCCAGCAGCTTCGGTTTAACCCTTAACGCAAAGGGGACTGAAGCTTTCTTT.

The rearrangement joins TRBV9 to TRBJ1-1, with TRBD1 as a possible D gene (5 bases). Germline V gives CDR1 SGDLS, CDR2 YYNGEE. The CDR3 runs to 17 residues. V was trimmed by 1 base and J by 0 bases, leaving 16 bases between them. In DNA, the CDR3 is TGTGCCAGCAGCGTATCCCTCACAGGTCGTCTGAACACTGAAGCTTTCTTT. This encodes CASSVSLTGRLNTEAFF. The full variable domain, its missing parts supplied by reference TRBV9 and TRBJ1-1, is DSGVTQTPKHLITATGQRVTLRCSPRSGDLSVYWYQQSLDQGLQFLIQYYNGEERAKGNILERFSAQQFPDLHSELNLSSLELGDSALYFCASSVSLTGRLNTEAFFGQGTRLTVV.

V gene TRBV6-6 combines with J gene TRBJ2-3; possible D gene TRBD2, 5 bases. This CDR3 has 16 residues. Trimming cost V 4 bases and J 0 bases, with 14 bases left between them. Germline-derived CDR1 and CDR2 are MNHNY and SVGAGI (reference sequence). CDR3 nucleotides: TGTGCCAGCAGTTCGCCGTTCGGGGTTAGCACAGATACGCAGTATTTT. This gives the protein CASSSPFGVSTDTQYF.